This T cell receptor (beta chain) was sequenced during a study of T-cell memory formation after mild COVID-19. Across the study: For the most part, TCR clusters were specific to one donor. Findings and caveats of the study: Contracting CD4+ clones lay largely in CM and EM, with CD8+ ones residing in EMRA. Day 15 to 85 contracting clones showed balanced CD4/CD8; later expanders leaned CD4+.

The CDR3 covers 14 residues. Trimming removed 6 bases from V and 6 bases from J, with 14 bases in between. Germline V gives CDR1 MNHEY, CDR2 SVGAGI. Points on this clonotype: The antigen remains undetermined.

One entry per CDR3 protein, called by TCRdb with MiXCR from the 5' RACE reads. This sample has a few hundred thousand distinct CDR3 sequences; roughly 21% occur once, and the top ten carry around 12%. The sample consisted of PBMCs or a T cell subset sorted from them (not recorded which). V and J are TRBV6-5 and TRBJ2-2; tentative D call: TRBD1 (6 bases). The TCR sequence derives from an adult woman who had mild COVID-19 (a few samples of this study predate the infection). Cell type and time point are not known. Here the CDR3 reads CASSPGQLPGELFF. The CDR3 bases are TGTGCCAGCAGCCCAGGACAGTTGCCCGGGGAGCTGTTTTTT.